Below are 20 T cell receptor beta chains sequenced from a single sample in a study of response to subunit inactivated influenza vaccine. TCRdb passed the RT-PCR reads through MiXCR, listing each CDR3 protein once. The data hold about half a million distinct CDR3 sequences, with about 8% observed a single time. The specimen comprised PBMCs from blood, sampled about 24 months after vaccination. The receptors were sampled from a man aged 50 to 75 who received an inactivated influenza vaccine.

This clonotype has just a few counts. Here the CDR3 DNA reads TGTGCCAGCAGTGACGTCTTCATGAACACTGAAGCTTTCTTT. Translated: CASSDVFMNTEAFF. V gene TRBV25-1 combines with J gene TRBJ1-1; D not certain. Germline V gene lookup returns CDR1 MGHDK and CDR2 SYGVNS. The CDR3 spans 14 residues. V gave up 3 bases and J gave up 0 bases, with 8 bases separating them.

This clonotype was recorded at least ten times. In DNA, the CDR3 is TGTGCCAGCAGCCAAGAGCGGGGGGGCATGGGAACTGAAGCTTTCTTT. It translates to CASSQERGGMGTEAFF. J is TRBJ1-1 and V is TRBV3-1; TRBD1 might be the D (6 bases). This CDR3 region has 16 residues. Trimming left V 0 bases short and J 5 bases short, with 16 bases between. Per the germline V gene, CDR1 is LGHDT and CDR2 is YNNKEL (reference sequence).

This clonotype was counted at least ten times. The genes are TRBV30 and TRBJ2-7, with D possibly matching TRBD2 (6 bases). This CDR3 has 13 amino acids. CDR1 is GTSNPN and CDR2 is SVGIG in the germline V gene (reference sequence). Trimming pared 3 bases from V and 6 bases from J, leaving 15 bases between. This CDR3 is CAWSKGTPREQYF. The CDR3 region has the DNA TGTGCCTGGAGCAAAGGGACTCCCCGCGAGCAGTACTTC.

This rearrangement joins TRBV7-2 to TRBJ2-7; D possibly corresponds to TRBD1 (5 bases). The germline CDR1 and CDR2 sequences are SGHTA and FQGNSA. Trimming shortened V by 1 base and J by 2 bases, and 9 bases separated the two germline ends. CDR3 size: 14 residues. CDR3 sequence: CASSLEQATYEQYF. CDR3 bases: TGTGCCAGCAGCTTAGAACAGGCAACCTACGAGCAGTACTTC. The whole variable domain, filled in from reference TRBV7-2 and TRBJ2-7, reads GAGVSQSPSNKVTEKGKDVELRCDPISGHTALYWYRQSLGQGLEFLIYFQGNSAPDKSGLPSDRFSAERTGGSVSTLTIQRTQQEDSAVYLCASSLEQATYEQYFGPGTRLTVT.

In its sample, this clonotype was seen a few times. The chain links TRBV7-8 to TRBJ2-1; possible D gene TRBD2, 5 bases. This CDR3 is built from 14 residues. Trimming took 5 bases from V and 8 from J, leaving 16 bases between them. CDR1 and CDR2 (germline): SGHVS, FQNEAQ. CDR3 sequence (DNA): TGTGCCAGCAGCCAACTAGTCTTTCTGGATGAGCAGTTCTTC. Residues: CASSQLVFLDEQFF.

The V call is TRBV7-2, the J call TRBJ2-5, with a tentative D call TRBD2 (6 bases). From germline, CDR1 is SGHTA and CDR2 FQGNSA. Trimming cost V 5 bases and J 2 bases, with 18 bases left between them. The CDR3 runs 16 residues. This CDR3 is CASSPRRPGLQETQYF. CDR3 bases: TGTGCCAGCAGCCCACGCCGGCCGGGACTTCAAGAGACCCAGTACTTC.

The chain links TRBV10-3 to TRBJ2-1; 10 nucleotides line up with TRBD2. Germline V gives CDR1 ENHRY, CDR2 SYGVKD. Trimming removed 10 bases from V and 5 bases from J; junction bases left unmatched: 5. The CDR3 spans 13 residues. CDR3 sequence (DNA): TGTGCCACCCTAGCGGGGGAGCACAATGAGCAGTTCTTC. This encodes CATLAGEHNEQFF.

The sample holds a few counts of this clonotype. The chain is built from TRBV25-1 and TRBJ2-5; D may be TRBD2 (6 bases). Germline-derived CDR1 and CDR2 are MGHDK and SYGVNS. The V and J ends lost 1 base and 1 base respectively, with 10 bases between them. The CDR3 runs 15 residues. CDR3 in DNA: TGTGCCAGCAGTGAATTCGGGGGAGGCCAAGAGACCCAGTACTTC. This encodes CASSEFGGGQETQYF.

In its sample, this clonotype was seen a few times. This sequence joins TRBV4-1 and TRBJ1-2; D perhaps matches TRBD1 (5 bases). The CDR3 contains 14 residues. The V gene lost 1 base and the J gene lost 6 bases, with 12 bases spanning the gap. Per the germline V gene, CDR1 is MGHRA and CDR2 is YSYEKL. The CDR3 sequence: CASSQVGGDHGYTF. The CDR3 region has the DNA TGCGCCAGCAGCCAAGTCGGGGGTGACCATGGCTACACCTTC.

This clonotype was picked up many times. The V gene is TRBV20-1, the J gene TRBJ1-2, with a possible D match to TRBD1 (5 bases). Looked up from germline, CDR1 is DFQATT and CDR2 is SNEGSKA (reference sequence). The CDR3 extends over 14 amino acids. V was shortened by 0 bases and J by 1 base, with 9 bases between the two germline ends. The CDR3 loop reads CSARDGRGNYGYTF. The CDR3 DNA is TGCAGTGCTAGAGATGGGAGGGGTAACTATGGCTACACCTTC.

The rearrangement joins TRBV20-1 to TRBJ1-5, with D possibly being TRBD1 (6 bases). From germline, CDR1 is DFQATT and CDR2 SNEGSKA (reference sequence). Deletions cut 6 bases from V and 0 bases from J, with 15 bases between. The CDR3 is 15 residues long. CDR3 in amino acids: CSAGRGMHSNQPQHF. CDR3 coding DNA: TGCAGTGCCGGGAGGGGGATGCATAGCAATCAGCCCCAGCATTTT.

This clonotype was observed a few times. The chain couples TRBV5-1 to TRBJ1-4; no reliable D call. Trimming stripped 0 bases from V and 5 bases from J, with 8 bases between. CDR1 and CDR2 from the germline V gene are SGHRS and YFSETQ. This CDR3 has 14 residues. The CDR3 sequence: CASSLGEGNEKLFF. In DNA form, the CDR3 reads TGCGCCAGCAGCTTGGGGGAGGGCAATGAAAAACTGTTTTTT.

This chain connects TRBV11-1 to TRBJ2-7; 7 nucleotides match TRBD1. Germline V gives CDR1 SGHAT, CDR2 FQDESV (reference sequence). V was pared by 4 bases and J by 4 bases, with 10 bases of the junction left unmatched. The CDR3 totals 15 residues. The CDR3 protein is CASSSLTGRVYEQYF. The CDR3 nucleotides are TGTGCCAGCAGCTCCTTGACAGGGCGGGTTTACGAGCAGTACTTC.

The table lists this clonotype with many counts. The chain carries TRBV7-2 and TRBJ1-1; no clear D gene. The CDR3 is made up of 12 amino acids. CDR1 and CDR2 from the germline V gene are SGHTA and FQGNSA. Trimming stripped 3 bases from V and 3 bases from J, with 5 bases between. CDR3 loop: CASSLEYTEAFF. DNA of the CDR3: TGTGCCAGCAGCTTGGAGTACACTGAAGCTTTCTTT.

This clonotype was observed at least ten times. This chain connects TRBV12-3 or TRBV12-4 to TRBJ2-7; TRBD2 agrees at 9 bases. The CDR3 extends over 14 amino acids. With V trimmed by 5 bases and J by 1 base, 3 bases remained unmatched. The chain's CDR3 is CASSPSGKSYEQYF. As DNA, the CDR3 is TGTGCCAGCAGTCCTAGCGGGAAGTCCTACGAGCAGTACTTC.

In its sample, this clonotype was seen many times. This chain's CDR3 is CASSLARQETQYF. CDR3 bases: TGTGCCAGCAGCTTAGCCAGGCAAGAGACCCAGTACTTC. This chain links TRBV7-2 with TRBJ2-5, with D uncertain. V lost 0 bases to trimming and J lost 2 bases, with 4 bases between them. Per the germline V gene, CDR1 is SGHTA and CDR2 is FQGNSA. This CDR3 spans 13 amino acids.

V usage is TRBV12-3 or TRBV12-4 and J usage is TRBJ2-1; tentatively, D is TRBD2 (6 bases). V was clipped by 8 bases and J by 4 bases, with 15 bases between them. This CDR3 is 14 amino acids long. CDR3 DNA: TGTGCCAGCGGAGGGACGGTGGGGTACAATGAGCAGTTCTTC. Translating it yields CASGGTVGYNEQFF.

This clonotype occurred a few times. A much larger clone is a single base away; this may be a read error. This chain joins TRBV20-1 and TRBJ2-5, with D possibly TRBD2 on 6 matching bases. The CDR3 is 16 residues long. CDR1 is DFQATT, CDR2 SNEGSKA, per germline (reference sequence). The DNA for the CDR3 is TGCTGTGCTAGAATGTTGGGCGGGACCAAGGAAGAGACCCAGTACTTC. It translates to CCARMLGGTKEETQYF.

A few counts support this clonotype. The chain employs TRBV5-1 and TRBJ2-7; 12 nucleotides match TRBD1. With V trimmed by 4 bases and J by 4 bases, 6 bases remained unmatched. This CDR3 has 15 amino acids. Germline lookup yields CDR1 SGHRS and CDR2 YFSETQ. The CDR3 here is CASSTGTGGGYEQYF. CDR3 bases: TGCGCCAGCAGCACAGGGACAGGGGGCGGGTACGAGCAGTACTTC.

This clonotype was counted only a few times. The chain uses TRBV5-5 and TRBJ2-1; D gene ambiguous. The CDR3 contains 13 residues. Germline values: CDR1 SGHKS, CDR2 YYEKEE (reference sequence). V shed 3 bases and J shed 9 bases, with 13 bases lying between them. The CDR3, as DNA: TGTGCCAGCAGCTCGAATCCTGTCTCTGAGCAGTTCTTC. It encodes CASSSNPVSEQFF. Looking up the rest from reference TRBV5-5 and TRBJ2-1 gives the full variable domain: DAGVTQSPTHLIKTRGQQVTLRCSPISGHKSVSWYQQVLGQGPQFIFQYYEKEERGRGNFPDRFSARQFPNYSSELNVNALLLGDSALYLCASSSNPVSEQFFGPGTRLTVL.